These T cell receptor beta chains were read from a single sample in a study of shared clonotypes between healthy human individuals. Measured with immunoSEQ multiplex PCR; TCRdb has only the in-frame clones, and not every one. The data contain over a million clones, roughly 80% of them seen just once; the ten biggest clones take up 1.4% to 1.5%. Material: memory CD4+ T cells sorted from blood. The source of these receptors is a man aged 18 to 30 in good health. Both conserved end residues are part of each CDR3. D genes are given only for firm matches. Some rows have no size entry. The others give once, few or many, or a class for an expanded clone.

TRBJ1-5	-	-	TRBV28	CASSQPGRTNQPQHF	TGTGCCAGCAGTCAGCCGGGACGGACCAATCAGCCCCAGCATTTT
TRBJ1-5	-	-	TRBV5-6	CASSGGATNQPQHF	TGTGCCAGCAGCGGAGGGGCGACGAATCAGCCCCAGCATTTT
TRBJ1-2	-	-	TRBV6-5	CASSYSGGSGYTF	TGTGCCAGCAGTTACTCGGGAGGGTCAGGCTACACCTTC
TRBJ2-3	TRBD1	-	TRBV9	CASSIGQADTQYF	TGTGCCAGCAGCATCGGACAGGCAGATACGCAGTATTTT
TRBJ2-5	TRBD2	-	TRBV25-1	CASSEWLTSGSEETQYF	TGTGCCAGCAGTGAATGGCTGACTAGCGGGAGTGAAGAGACCCAGTACTTC
TRBJ1-3	-	-	TRBV5-6	CASRLRFSGNTIYF	TGTGCCAGCCGACTGAGGTTCTCTGGAAACACCATATATTTT
TRBJ2-7	-	-	TRBV4-3	CASSQDGRTSGEQYF	TGCGCCAGCAGCCAAGACGGCAGGACCAGCGGCGAGCAGTACTTC
TRBJ2-5	-	-	TRBV5-1	CASSLSGLLNQETQYF	TGCGCCAGCAGCTTGAGCGGGCTTCTTAACCAAGAGACCCAGTACTTC
TRBJ1-5	-	-	TRBV12-5	CASGLVQAGQGAAQPQHF	TGTGCTAGTGGTTTGGTACAAGCTGGCCAGGGCGCGGCACAGCCCCAGCATTTT
TRBJ2-5	-	-	TRBV5-4	CASSSEGAETQYF	TGTGCCAGCAGCTCTGAGGGCGCAGAGACCCAGTACTTC
TRBJ1-2	TRBD1	-	TRBV19	CASSAIRDRGLSVYGYTF	TGTGCCAGTAGTGCGATCCGGGACAGGGGCCTCTCGGTTTATGGCTACACCTTC
TRBJ1-1	TRBD1	-	TRBV5-1	CASSLNHRGQSTEAFF	TGCGCCAGCAGCTTGAACCACAGGGGGCAAAGCACTGAAGCTTTCTTT
TRBJ2-3	TRBD1	-	TRBV4-3	CASSQDFGGQPWDTQYF	TGCGCCAGCAGCCAAGATTTTGGGGGACAGCCTTGGGATACGCAGTATTTT
TRBJ2-1	-	once	TRBV6-1	CASWAGTAVVNEQFF	TGTGCCAGTTGGGCAGGGACCGCGGTGGTGAATGAGCAGTTCTTC
TRBJ2-5	TRBD2	-	TRBV5-1	CASSQYLAGGPGETQYF	TGCGCCAGCAGCCAATACCTAGCGGGGGGGCCGGGAGAGACCCAGTACTTC
TRBJ2-1	-	-	TRBV6-5	CASSYTGYNEQFF	TGTGCCAGCAGTTACACGGGATACAATGAGCAGTTCTTC
TRBJ2-3	-	-	TRBV6-1	CASSEVGWTDTQYF	TGTGCCAGCAGTGAAGTAGGCTGGACAGATACGCAGTATTTT
TRBJ1-2	TRBD1	-	TRBV10-3	CAITRTGDYGYTF	TGTGCCATCACACGGACAGGGGACTATGGCTACACCTTC
TRBJ1-5	-	many	TRBV4-1	CASSQEGHNSNQPQHF	TGCGCCAGCAGCCAAGAGGGACATAATAGCAATCAGCCCCAGCATTTT
TRBJ1-6	TRBD1	-	TRBV6-1	CASSLGQGGSPLHF	TGTGCCAGCAGTCTGGGACAGGGAGGTTCACCCCTCCACTTT
TRBJ2-4	-	-	TRBV28	CASSSVGGVAKNIQYF	TGTGCCAGCAGTTCAGTGGGCGGGGTGGCCAAAAACATTCAGTACTTC
TRBJ2-7	-	-	TRBV9	CASSSRDISYEQYF	TGTGCCAGCAGCTCCCGGGACATCTCCTACGAGCAGTACTTC
TRBJ1-5	-	-	TRBV10-3	CAISESAGASNQPQHF	TGTGCCATCAGTGAGTCTGCCGGGGCAAGCAATCAGCCCCAGCATTTT
TRBJ1-4	-	-	TRBV6-6	CASNVGGLPEKLFF	TGTGCCAGCAACGTGGGAGGCTTACCCGAAAAACTGTTTTTT
TRBJ2-5	TRBD2	-	TRBV5-1	CASSFGASGNQETQYF	TGCGCCAGCAGCTTCGGGGCTAGCGGGAATCAAGAGACCCAGTACTTC
TRBJ1-1	-	few	TRBV6-6	CASSGRVARNTEAFF	TGTGCCAGCAGTGGGCGGGTGGCGCGGAACACTGAAGCTTTCTTT
TRBJ2-7	-	-	TRBV11-2	CASSAPGHILLHEQYF	TGTGCCAGCAGCGCACCGGGACACATACTTCTTCACGAGCAGTACTTC
TRBJ1-4	-	many	TRBV7-3	CASSFGPGEKLFF	TGTGCCAGCAGCTTCGGTCCCGGCGAAAAACTGTTTTTT
TRBJ2-5	-	-	TRBV11-2	CASSFFGAVKETQYF	TGTGCCAGCAGCTTCTTCGGAGCAGTAAAAGAGACCCAGTACTTC
TRBJ2-7	-	-	TRBV5-6	CASSLGGGISYEQYF	TGTGCCAGCAGCCTAGGAGGAGGGATCTCCTACGAGCAGTACTTC
TRBJ1-5	-	-	TRBV4-1	CASSPSIGGQNQPQHF	TGCGCCAGCAGCCCCTCCATCGGGGGTCAAAATCAGCCCCAGCATTTT
TRBJ2-2	-	-	TRBV11-3	CASSLDRTARELFF	TGTGCCAGCAGCTTAGACAGGACGGCCAGGGAGCTGTTTTTT
TRBJ2-3	TRBD1	-	TRBV19	CASSSVKRQGRVGDTQYF	TGTGCCAGTAGTTCTGTAAAACGACAGGGGAGAGTAGGAGATACGCAGTATTTT
TRBJ1-1	-	few	TRBV2	CASRPVNTEAFF	TGTGCCAGCCGTCCGGTGAACACTGAAGCTTTCTTT
TRBJ1-1	TRBD1	-	TRBV6-5	CASSLNRGPEAFF	TGTGCCAGCAGTTTGAACAGGGGGCCTGAAGCTTTCTTT
TRBJ2-4	TRBD2	-	TRBV5-4	CASSLAQGGENIQYF	TGTGCCAGCAGCTTGGCCCAGGGAGGGGAAAACATTCAGTACTTC
TRBJ2-3	-	-	TRBV9	CASSAAGTPYTDTQYF	TGTGCCAGCAGCGCTGCCGGGACTCCCTACACAGATACGCAGTATTTT
TRBJ1-1	-	-	TRBV11-2	CASSFGPFTEAFF	TGTGCCAGCAGCTTCGGGCCGTTCACTGAAGCTTTCTTT
TRBJ1-5	-	-	TRBV9	CASSVGPDNYQPQHF	TGTGCCAGCAGCGTAGGACCGGATAATTATCAGCCTCAGCATTTT
TRBJ2-3	TRBD2	once	TRBV30	CAWSGSGKSDTQYF	TGTGCCTGGAGTGGGAGCGGGAAATCAGATACGCAGTATTTT
TRBJ2-7	TRBD1	-	TRBV11-2	CASRPDRVSYEQYF	TGTGCCAGCAGGCCAGACAGGGTGAGCTACGAGCAGTACTTC
TRBJ1-5	-	-	TRBV2	CASRAAYRSNQPQHF	TGTGCCAGCAGGGCCGCCTACAGAAGCAATCAGCCCCAGCATTTT
TRBJ1-1	-	-	TRBV10-2	CATAAGPGEAFF	TGCGCTACAGCCGCGGGACCAGGTGAAGCTTTCTTT
TRBJ2-1	TRBD2	-	TRBV27	CASSKSALAGGAEQFF	TGTGCCAGCAGCAAATCGGCGCTAGCGGGGGGAGCTGAGCAGTTCTTC